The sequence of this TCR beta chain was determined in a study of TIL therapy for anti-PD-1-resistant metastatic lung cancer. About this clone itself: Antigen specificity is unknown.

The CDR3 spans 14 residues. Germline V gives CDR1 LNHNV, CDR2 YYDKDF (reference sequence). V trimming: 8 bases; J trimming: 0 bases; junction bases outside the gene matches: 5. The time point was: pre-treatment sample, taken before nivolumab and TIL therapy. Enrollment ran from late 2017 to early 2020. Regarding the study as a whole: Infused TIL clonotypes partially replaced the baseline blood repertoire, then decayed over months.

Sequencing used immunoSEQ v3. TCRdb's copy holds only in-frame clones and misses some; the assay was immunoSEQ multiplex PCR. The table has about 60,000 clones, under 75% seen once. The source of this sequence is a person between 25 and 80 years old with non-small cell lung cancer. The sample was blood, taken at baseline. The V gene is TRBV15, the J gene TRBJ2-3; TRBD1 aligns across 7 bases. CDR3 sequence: CATQTGSSTDTQYF. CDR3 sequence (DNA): TGTGCCACCCAGACAGGGTCAAGCACAGATACGCAGTATTTT.